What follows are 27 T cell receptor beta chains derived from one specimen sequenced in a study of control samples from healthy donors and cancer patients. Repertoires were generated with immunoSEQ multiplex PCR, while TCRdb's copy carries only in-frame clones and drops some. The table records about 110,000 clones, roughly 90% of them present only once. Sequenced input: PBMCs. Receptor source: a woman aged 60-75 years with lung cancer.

DNA of the CDR3: TGTGCCAGCAGTTATTTACCAGGGCGCGAGCAGTACTTC. Its translation: CASSYLPGREQYF. V usage is TRBV6-5 and J usage is TRBJ2-7, with D possibly matching TRBD1 (5 bases). CDR1 and CDR2 from the germline V gene are MNHEY and SVGAGI. This CDR3 spans 13 amino acids. V was cut by 3 bases and J by 6 bases, with 12 bases left in between.

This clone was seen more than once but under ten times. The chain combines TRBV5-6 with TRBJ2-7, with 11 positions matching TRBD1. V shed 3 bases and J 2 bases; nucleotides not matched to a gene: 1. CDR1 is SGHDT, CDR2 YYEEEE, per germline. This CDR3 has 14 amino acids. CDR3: CASSWGQGAYEQYF. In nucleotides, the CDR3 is TGTGCCAGCAGCTGGGGACAGGGGGCCTACGAGCAGTACTTC.

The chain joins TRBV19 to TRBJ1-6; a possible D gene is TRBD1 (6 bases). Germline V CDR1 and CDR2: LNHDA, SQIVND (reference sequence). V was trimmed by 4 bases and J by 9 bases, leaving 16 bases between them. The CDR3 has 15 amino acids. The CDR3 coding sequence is TGTGCCAGTAGTAGGGGGGGCGATTATCGTTCACCCCTCCACTTT. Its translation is CASSRGGDYRSPLHF.

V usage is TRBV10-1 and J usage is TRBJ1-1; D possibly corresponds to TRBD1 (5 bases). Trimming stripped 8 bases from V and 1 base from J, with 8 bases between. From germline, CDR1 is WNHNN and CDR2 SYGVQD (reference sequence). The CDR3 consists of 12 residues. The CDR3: CASRRGNTEAFF. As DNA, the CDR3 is TGCGCCAGCCGAAGGGGGAACACTGAAGCTTTCTTT.

The CDR3 nucleotides read TGTGCCAGCAGCGCCCAGAATGAGCAGTTCTTC. Translation: CASSAQNEQFF. V and J are TRBV7-2 and TRBJ2-1; D gene uncertain. The CDR3 runs to 11 residues. In germline, CDR1 is SGHTA, CDR2 FQGNSA. V lost 5 bases, J lost 7 bases, and 6 bases lay in between. The full variable domain, completed using reference TRBV7-2 and TRBJ2-1, is GAGVSQSPSNKVTEKGKDVELRCDPISGHTALYWYRQSLGQGLEFLIYFQGNSAPDKSGLPSDRFSAERTGGSVSTLTIQRTQQEDSAVYLCASSAQNEQFFGPGTRLTVL.

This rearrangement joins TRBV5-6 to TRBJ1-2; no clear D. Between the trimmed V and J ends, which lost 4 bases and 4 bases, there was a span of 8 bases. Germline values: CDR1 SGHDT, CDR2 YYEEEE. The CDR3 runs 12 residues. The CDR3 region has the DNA TGTGCCAGCAGCCGCTGGACCTATGGCTACACCTTC. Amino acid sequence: CASSRWTYGYTF. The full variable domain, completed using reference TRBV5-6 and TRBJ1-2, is DAGVTQSPTHLIKTRGQQVTLRCSPKSGHDTVSWYQQALGQGPQFIFQYYEEEERQRGNFPDRFSGHQFPNYSSELNVNALLLGDSALYLCASSRWTYGYTFGSGTRLTVV.

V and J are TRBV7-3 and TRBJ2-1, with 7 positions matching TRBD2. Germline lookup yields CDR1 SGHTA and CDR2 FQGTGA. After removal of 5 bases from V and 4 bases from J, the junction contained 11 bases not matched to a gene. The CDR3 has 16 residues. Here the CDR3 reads CASSAHSGVVYNEQFF. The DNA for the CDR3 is TGTGCCAGCAGCGCCCACAGCGGGGTCGTTTACAATGAGCAGTTCTTC.

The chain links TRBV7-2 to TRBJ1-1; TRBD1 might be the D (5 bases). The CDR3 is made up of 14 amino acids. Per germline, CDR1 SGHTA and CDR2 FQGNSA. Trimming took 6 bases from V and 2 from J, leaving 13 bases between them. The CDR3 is CASSFFRVNTEAFF. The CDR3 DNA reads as TGTGCCAGCAGTTTTTTCAGGGTTAACACTGAAGCTTTCTTT.

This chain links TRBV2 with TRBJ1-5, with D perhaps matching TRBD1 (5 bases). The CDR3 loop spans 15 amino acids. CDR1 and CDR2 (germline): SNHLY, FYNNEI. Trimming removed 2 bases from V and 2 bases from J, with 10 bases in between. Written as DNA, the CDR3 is TGTGCCAGCAGTGAACAGGGCAGTGGCAATCAGCCCCAGCATTTT. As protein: CASSEQGSGNQPQHF.

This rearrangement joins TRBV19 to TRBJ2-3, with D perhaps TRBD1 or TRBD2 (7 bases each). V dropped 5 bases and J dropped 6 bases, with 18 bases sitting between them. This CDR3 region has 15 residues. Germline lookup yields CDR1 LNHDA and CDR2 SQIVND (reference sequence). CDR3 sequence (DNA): TGTGCCAGTAGTCCAGGGGGGGGATCAGGGGATACGCAGTATTTT. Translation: CASSPGGGSGDTQYF.

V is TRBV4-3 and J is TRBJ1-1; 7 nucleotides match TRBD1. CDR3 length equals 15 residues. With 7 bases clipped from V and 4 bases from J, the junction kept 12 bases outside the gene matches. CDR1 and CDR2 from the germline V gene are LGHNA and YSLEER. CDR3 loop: CASTTGAGVVTEAFF. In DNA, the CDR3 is TGCGCCAGCACCACAGGGGCGGGGGTGGTCACTGAAGCTTTCTTT.

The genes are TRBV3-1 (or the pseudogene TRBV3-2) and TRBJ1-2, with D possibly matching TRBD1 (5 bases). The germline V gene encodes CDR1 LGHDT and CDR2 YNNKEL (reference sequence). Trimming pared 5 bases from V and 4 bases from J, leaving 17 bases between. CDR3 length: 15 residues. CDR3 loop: CASSNLNGGSYGYTF. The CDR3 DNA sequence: TGTGCCAGCAGCAACCTCAACGGGGGAAGCTATGGCTACACCTTC.

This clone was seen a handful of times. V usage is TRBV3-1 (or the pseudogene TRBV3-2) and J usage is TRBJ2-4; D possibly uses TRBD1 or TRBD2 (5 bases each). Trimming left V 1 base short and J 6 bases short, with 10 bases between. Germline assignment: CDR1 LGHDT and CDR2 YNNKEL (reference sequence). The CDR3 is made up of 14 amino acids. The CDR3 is CASSQGDGPNIQYF. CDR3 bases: TGTGCCAGCAGCCAAGGGGACGGACCAAACATTCAGTACTTC.

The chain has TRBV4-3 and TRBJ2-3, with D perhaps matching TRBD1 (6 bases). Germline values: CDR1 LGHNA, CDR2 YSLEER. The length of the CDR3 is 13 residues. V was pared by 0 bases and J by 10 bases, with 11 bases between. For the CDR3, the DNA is TGCGCCAGCAGCCAAGATGAGGGGACACCGCAGTATTTT. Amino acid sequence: CASSQDEGTPQYF.

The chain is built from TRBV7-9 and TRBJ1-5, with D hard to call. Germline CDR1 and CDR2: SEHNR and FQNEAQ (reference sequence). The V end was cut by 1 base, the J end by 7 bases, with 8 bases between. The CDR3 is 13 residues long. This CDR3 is CASSLDRVQPQHF. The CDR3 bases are TGTGCCAGCAGCTTAGATAGGGTACAGCCCCAGCATTTT.

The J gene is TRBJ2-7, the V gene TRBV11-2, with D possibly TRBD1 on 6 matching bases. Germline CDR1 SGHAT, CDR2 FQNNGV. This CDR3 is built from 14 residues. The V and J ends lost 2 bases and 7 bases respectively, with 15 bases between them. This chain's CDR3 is CASSLRQVVREQYF. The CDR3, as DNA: TGTGCCAGCAGCTTAAGACAGGTGGTGAGGGAGCAGTACTTC.

This CDR3 reads CSGGEKRELFF. The CDR3 coding sequence is TGCAGCGGGGGGGAGAAAAGGGAGCTGTTTTTT. The rearrangement joins TRBV29-1 to TRBJ2-2; D may be TRBD2 (6 bases). V gave up 7 bases and J gave up 9 bases, with 12 bases separating them. The CDR3 runs to 11 residues. Germline V gene lookup returns CDR1 SQVTM and CDR2 ANQGSEA.

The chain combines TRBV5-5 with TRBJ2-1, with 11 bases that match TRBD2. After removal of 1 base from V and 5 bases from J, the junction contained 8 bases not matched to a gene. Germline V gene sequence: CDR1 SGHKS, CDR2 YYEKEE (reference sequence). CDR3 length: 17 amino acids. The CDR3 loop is CASSLFLLAGVNNEQFF. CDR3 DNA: TGTGCCAGCAGCTTGTTCCTACTAGCGGGAGTCAACAATGAGCAGTTCTTC. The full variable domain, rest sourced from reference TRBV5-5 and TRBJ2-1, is DAGVTQSPTHLIKTRGQQVTLRCSPISGHKSVSWYQQVLGQGPQFIFQYYEKEERGRGNFPDRFSARQFPNYSSELNVNALLLGDSALYLCASSLFLLAGVNNEQFFGPGTRLTVL.

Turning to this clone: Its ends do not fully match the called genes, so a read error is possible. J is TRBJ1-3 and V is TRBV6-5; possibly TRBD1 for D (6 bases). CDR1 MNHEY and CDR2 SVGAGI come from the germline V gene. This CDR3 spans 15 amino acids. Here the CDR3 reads CAGSTDRFSGNTIYF. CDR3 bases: TGTGCCGGCAGTACTGACAGGTTCTCTGGAAACACCATATATTTT.

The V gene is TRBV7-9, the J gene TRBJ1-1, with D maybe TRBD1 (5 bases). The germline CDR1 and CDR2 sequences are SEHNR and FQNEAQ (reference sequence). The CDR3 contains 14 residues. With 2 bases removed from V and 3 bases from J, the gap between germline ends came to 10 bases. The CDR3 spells CASSLQGPDTEAFF. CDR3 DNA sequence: TGTGCCAGCAGCTTACAGGGTCCGGACACTGAAGCTTTCTTT. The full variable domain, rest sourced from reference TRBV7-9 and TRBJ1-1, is DTGVSQNPRHKITKRGQNVTFRCDPISEHNRLYWYRQTLGQGPEFLTYFQNEAQLEKSRLLSDRFSAERPKGSFSTLEIQRTEQGDSAMYLCASSLQGPDTEAFFGQGTRLTVV.

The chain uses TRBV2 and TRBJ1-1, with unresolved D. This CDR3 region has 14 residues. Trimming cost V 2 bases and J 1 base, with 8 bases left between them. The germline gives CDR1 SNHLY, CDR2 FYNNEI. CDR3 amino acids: CASSENSGNTEAFF. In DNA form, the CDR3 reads TGTGCCAGCAGTGAAAATTCGGGGAACACTGAAGCTTTCTTT.

This CDR3 reads CAIPRDGQYSGANVLTF. In DNA form, the CDR3 reads TGTGCCATCCCGAGGGACGGACAATACTCTGGGGCCAACGTCCTGACTTTC. The V and J genes are TRBV10-3 and TRBJ2-6; D might be TRBD1 or TRBD2, each matching 5 bases. The CDR3 has 17 amino acids. In germline, CDR1 is ENHRY, CDR2 SYGVKD. With 8 bases removed from V and 0 bases from J, the gap between germline ends came to 17 bases.

The CDR3 DNA reads as TGTGCCAGCAGACCCGGAGGATCGGGAGGCGAGCAGTACTTC. It specifies CASRPGGSGGEQYF. V gene TRBV7-2 combines with J gene TRBJ2-7; 7 bases line up with TRBD2. The germline CDR1 and CDR2 sequences are SGHTA and FQGNSA. The V segment lost 6 bases and the J segment 6 bases; nucleotides outside the gene matches: 11. This CDR3 has 14 residues.

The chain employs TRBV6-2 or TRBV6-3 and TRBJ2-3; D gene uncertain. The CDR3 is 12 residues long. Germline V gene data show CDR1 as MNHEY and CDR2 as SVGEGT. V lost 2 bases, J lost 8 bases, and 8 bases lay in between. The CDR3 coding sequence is TGTGCCAGCAGTTACGGGCGAGTTACGCAGTATTTT. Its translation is CASSYGRVTQYF.

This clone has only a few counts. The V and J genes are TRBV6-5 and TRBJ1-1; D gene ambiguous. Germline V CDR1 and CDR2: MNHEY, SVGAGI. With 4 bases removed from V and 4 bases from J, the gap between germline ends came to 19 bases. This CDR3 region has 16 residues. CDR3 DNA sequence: TGTGCCAGCAGTTCCCGCGCGCAGATGTCGGGCACTGAAGCTTTCTTT. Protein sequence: CASSSRAQMSGTEAFF.

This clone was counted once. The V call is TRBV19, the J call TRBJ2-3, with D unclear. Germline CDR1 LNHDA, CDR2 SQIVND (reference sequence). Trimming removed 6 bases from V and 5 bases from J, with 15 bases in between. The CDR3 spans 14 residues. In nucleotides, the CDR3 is TGTGCCAGTAGCCGGCTAGAGGCAAAAGATACGCAGTATTTT. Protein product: CASSRLEAKDTQYF.

The CDR3 sequence is CASSSAGGRDTQYF. As DNA, the CDR3 is TGCGCCAGCAGCTCGGCAGGGGGCAGGGATACGCAGTATTTT. The chain recombines TRBV5-1 with TRBJ2-3, with 8 bases fitting TRBD1. J gave up 6 bases and V 3 bases, and 6 bases lay outside the gene matches. The CDR3 is 14 amino acids. Germline loops: CDR1 SGHRS, CDR2 YFSETQ.